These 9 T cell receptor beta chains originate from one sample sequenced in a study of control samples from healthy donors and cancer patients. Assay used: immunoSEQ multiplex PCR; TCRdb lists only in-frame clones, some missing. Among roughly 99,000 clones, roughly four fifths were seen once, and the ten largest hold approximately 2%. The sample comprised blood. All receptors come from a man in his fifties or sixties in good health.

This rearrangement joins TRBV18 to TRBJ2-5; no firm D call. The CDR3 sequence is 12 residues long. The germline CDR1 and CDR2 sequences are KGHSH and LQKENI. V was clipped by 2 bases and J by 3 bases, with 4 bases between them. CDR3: CASSPGEETQYF. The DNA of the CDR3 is TGTGCCAGCTCACCAGGGGAAGAGACCCAGTACTTC.

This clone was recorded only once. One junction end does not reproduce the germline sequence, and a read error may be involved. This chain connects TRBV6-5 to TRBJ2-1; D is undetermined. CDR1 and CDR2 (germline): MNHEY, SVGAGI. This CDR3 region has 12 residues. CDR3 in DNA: TGTGCCAGCAGTGACTCCGGGTTGGGGCAGTTCTTC. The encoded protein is CASSDSGLGQFF.

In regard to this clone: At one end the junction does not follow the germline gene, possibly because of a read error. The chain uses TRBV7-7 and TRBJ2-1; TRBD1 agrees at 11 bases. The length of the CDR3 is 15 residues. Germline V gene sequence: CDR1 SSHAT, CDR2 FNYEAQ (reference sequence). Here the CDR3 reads CASSPGTGGGNEQFF. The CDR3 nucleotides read TGTGCTAGCAGCCCAGGGACAGGGGGAGGGAATGAGCAGTTCTTC.

This CDR3 reads CASSQAGSYNEQFF. Here the CDR3 DNA reads TGTGCCAGCAGTCAAGCGGGATCCTACAATGAGCAGTTCTTC. The V and J genes are TRBV27 and TRBJ2-1, with 7 positions matching TRBD2. The CDR3 is 14 amino acids. After removal of 5 bases from V and 1 base from J, the junction contained 2 bases not matched to a gene. CDR1 MNHEY and CDR2 SMNVEV come from the germline V gene (reference sequence).

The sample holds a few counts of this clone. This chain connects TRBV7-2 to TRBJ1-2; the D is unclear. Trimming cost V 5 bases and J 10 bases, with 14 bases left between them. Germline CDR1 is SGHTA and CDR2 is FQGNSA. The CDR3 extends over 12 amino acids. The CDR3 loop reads CASSPGGASYTF. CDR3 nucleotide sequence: TGTGCCAGCAGCCCCGGTGGAGCTTCCTACACCTTC. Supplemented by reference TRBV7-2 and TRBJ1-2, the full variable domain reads GAGVSQSPSNKVTEKGKDVELRCDPISGHTALYWYRQSLGQGLEFLIYFQGNSAPDKSGLPSDRFSAERTGGSVSTLTIQRTQQEDSAVYLCASSPGGASYTFGSGTRLTVV.

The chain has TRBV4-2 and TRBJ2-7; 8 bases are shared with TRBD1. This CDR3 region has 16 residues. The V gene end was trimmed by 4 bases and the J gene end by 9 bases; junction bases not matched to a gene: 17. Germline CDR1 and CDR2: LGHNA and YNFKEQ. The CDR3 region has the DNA TGTGCCAGCAGCCCCCGAATGGGCAGGGGGCCCTCGGTGCAGTACTTC. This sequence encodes CASSPRMGRGPSVQYF.

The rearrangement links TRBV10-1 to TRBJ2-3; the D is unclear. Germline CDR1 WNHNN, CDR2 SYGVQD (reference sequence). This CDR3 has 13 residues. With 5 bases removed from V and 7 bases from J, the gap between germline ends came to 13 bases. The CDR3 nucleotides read TGCGCCAGCAGTACAGACTCGTCTAATACGCAGTATTTT. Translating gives CASSTDSSNTQYF.

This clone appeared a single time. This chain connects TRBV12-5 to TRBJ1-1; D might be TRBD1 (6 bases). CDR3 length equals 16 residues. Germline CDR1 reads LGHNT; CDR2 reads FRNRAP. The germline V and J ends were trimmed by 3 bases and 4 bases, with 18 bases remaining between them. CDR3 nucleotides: TGTGCTAGTGGTTTCAATCTTAGACAGGACATCACTGAAGCTTTCTTT. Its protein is CASGFNLRQDITEAFF. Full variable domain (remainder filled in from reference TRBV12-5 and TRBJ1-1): DARVTQTPRHKVTEMGQEVTMRCQPILGHNTVFWYRQTMMQGLELLAYFRNRAPLDDSGMPKDRFSAEMPDATLATLKIQPSEPRDSAVYFCASGFNLRQDITEAFFGQGTRLTVV.

CDR3 amino acids: CASSKVRQQETQYF. The CDR3 nucleotides are TGTGCCAGCAGCAAAGTCCGACAGCAAGAGACCCAGTACTTC. This rearrangement joins TRBV21-1 to TRBJ2-5; TRBD1, the D gene given by the table, was not confirmed from the DNA. TRBV21-1 is marked as a pseudogene. The CDR3 length is 14 residues.